The 17 T cell receptor beta chains presented below share a single source sample, sequenced in a study of cytomegalovirus exposure and HLA in healthy donors. Sequencing was performed with immunoSEQ multiplex PCR; in TCRdb, only in-frame clones are kept and a portion is missing. The sample lists 75,000 to 90,000 clones, roughly 95% seen once, with 0.55% to 0.75% in the top ten. Sequenced input: PBMCs. These receptors originate from a woman aged 18-29 years in good health and CMV-seronegative.

The sample holds one count of this clone. The chain has TRBV5-1 and TRBJ2-6; D is perhaps TRBD2 (5 bases). The V gene lost 1 base and the J gene lost 0 bases, with 14 bases spanning the gap. The CDR3 runs to 18 residues. Germline values: CDR1 SGHRS, CDR2 YFSETQ. CDR3 residues: CASSLLDSINSGANVLTF. CDR3 DNA sequence: TGCGCCAGCAGCTTGCTGGACTCCATAAACTCTGGGGCCAACGTCCTGACTTTC. The full variable domain, with the rest looked up from reference TRBV5-1 and TRBJ2-6, is KAGVTQTPRYLIKTRGQQVTLSCSPISGHRSVSWYQQTPGQGLQFLFEYFSETQRNKGNFPGRFSGRQFSNSRSEMNVSTLELGDSALYLCASSLLDSINSGANVLTFGAGSRLTVL.

This sequence joins TRBV5-1 and TRBJ2-1, with TRBD2 identical over 12 bases. The CDR3 is 15 residues long. The V gene end was trimmed by 6 bases and the J gene end by 3 bases; junction bases not matched to a gene: 4. Germline CDR1 SGHRS, CDR2 YFSETQ. CDR3 amino acids: CASTMTSGSYNEQFF. Written as DNA, the CDR3 is TGCGCCAGCACCATGACTAGCGGGAGCTACAATGAGCAGTTCTTC.

CDR3: CASSERAGRTDTQYF. Here the CDR3 DNA reads TGTGCCAGCAGTGAACGGGCGGGGCGCACAGATACGCAGTATTTT. The V gene is TRBV2, the J gene TRBJ2-3, with a tentative D call TRBD2 (6 bases). The CDR3 loop spans 15 amino acids. Per germline, CDR1 SNHLY and CDR2 FYNNEI. The V end was cut by 2 bases, the J end by 1 base, with 10 bases between. Supplemented by reference TRBV2 and TRBJ2-3, the full variable domain reads EPEVTQTPSHQVTQMGQEVILRCVPISNHLYFYWYRQILGQKVEFLVSFYNNEISEKSEIFDDQFSVERPDGSNFTLKIRSTKLEDSAMYFCASSERAGRTDTQYFGPGTRLTVL.

CDR3 in DNA: TGCGCCAGCAGCTTGGGAGGCTACGAGCAGTACTTC. Its protein product is CASSLGGYEQYF. This chain joins TRBV5-1 and TRBJ2-7; the D is unclear. Trimming cost V 0 bases and J 3 bases, with 4 bases left between them. This CDR3 is built from 12 residues. In germline, CDR1 is SGHRS, CDR2 YFSETQ. Filled out from reference TRBV5-1 and TRBJ2-7, the complete variable domain reads KAGVTQTPRYLIKTRGQQVTLSCSPISGHRSVSWYQQTPGQGLQFLFEYFSETQRNKGNFPGRFSGRQFSNSRSEMNVSTLELGDSALYLCASSLGGYEQYFGPGTRLTVT.

The chain is built from TRBV15 and TRBJ1-1; maybe TRBD1 (5 bases). Germline CDR1 reads LNHNV; CDR2 reads YYDKDF (reference sequence). Trimming took 0 bases from V and 0 from J, leaving 11 bases between them. The CDR3 runs 16 residues. The CDR3 spells CATSRDRGTVNTEAFF. The CDR3 DNA reads as TGTGCCACCAGCAGAGATCGGGGGACGGTGAACACTGAAGCTTTCTTT.

This chain joins TRBV7-2 and TRBJ1-1, with a tentative D call TRBD1 (5 bases). V was trimmed by 1 base and J by 11 bases, leaving 11 bases between them. The CDR3 runs to 12 residues. CDR1 is SGHTA, CDR2 FQGNSA, per germline. CDR3 sequence: CASSLVGGLAFF. The CDR3 DNA reads as TGTGCCAGCAGCTTAGTCGGGGGTCTGGCTTTCTTT.

The chain employs TRBV28 and TRBJ1-4; D not certain. From germline, CDR1 is MDHEN and CDR2 SYDVKM. Trimming stripped 10 bases from V and 8 bases from J, with 11 bases between. This CDR3 is built from 11 residues. CDR3 region: CATGSTEKLFF. CDR3 DNA sequence: TGTGCCACAGGCTCAACGGAAAAACTGTTTTTT.

V and J are TRBV9 and TRBJ1-2, with D perhaps matching TRBD1 (5 bases). This CDR3 contains 16 residues. Trimming left V 3 bases short and J 1 base short, with 16 bases between. Germline V gene data show CDR1 as SGDLS and CDR2 as YYNGEE. The CDR3 nucleotides read TGTGCCAGCAGCGGGGGGGGGAAGGGGCTTAACTATGGCTACACCTTC. Residues: CASSGGGKGLNYGYTF.

The table lists this clone with a few counts. The J gene is TRBJ2-7, the V gene TRBV5-1, with 14 positions matching TRBD2. The J segment lost 3 bases and the V segment lost 4 bases, leaving 12 bases of the junction unmatched. Looked up from germline, CDR1 is SGHRS and CDR2 is YFSETQ. CDR3 size: 18 residues. The CDR3 is CASSPLGLAGGWDYEQYF. CDR3 coding DNA: TGCGCCAGCAGCCCCCTCGGACTAGCGGGAGGCTGGGACTACGAGCAGTACTTC.

The J gene is TRBJ1-2, the V gene TRBV4-3; D call uncertain. Germline-derived CDR1 and CDR2 are LGHNA and YSLEER. V was pared by 4 bases and J by 4 bases, with 13 bases between. This CDR3 spans 14 amino acids. The CDR3 DNA follows: TGCGCCAGCAGCCCCTACCCCGGTGCCTATGGCTACACCTTC. Translated: CASSPYPGAYGYTF.

The chain has TRBV6-5 and TRBJ1-2, with a possible D match to TRBD1 (5 bases). The CDR3 extends over 13 amino acids. Per the germline V gene, CDR1 is MNHEY and CDR2 is SVGAGI. V was clipped by 7 bases and J by 3 bases, with 12 bases between them. The DNA for the CDR3 is TGTGCCAGCAAAAGGGCGGGGGACTATGGCTACACCTTC. Its translation: CASKRAGDYGYTF.

The rearrangement uses TRBV6-1 and TRBJ2-7, with TRBD1 matching 7 bases. After removal of 6 bases from V and 2 bases from J, the junction contained 7 bases not matched to a gene. The CDR3 is 14 amino acids. The germline gives CDR1 MNHNS, CDR2 SASEGT. CDR3 in amino acids: CASRSTGETYEQYF. CDR3 sequence (DNA): TGTGCCAGCAGGTCCACAGGGGAAACCTACGAGCAGTACTTC.

The chain has TRBV2 and TRBJ2-1; 8 bases line up with TRBD2. Germline trimming cut 8 bases from V and 14 bases from J; bases unmatched to any gene: 11. This CDR3 region has 12 residues. Germline assignment: CDR1 SNHLY and CDR2 FYNNEI. The CDR3 DNA sequence: TGTGCCAGCTTTGGGCACCGGGAGGGGAAGTTCTTC. This sequence encodes CASFGHREGKFF. Supplemented by reference TRBV2 and TRBJ2-1, the full variable domain reads EPEVTQTPSHQVTQMGQEVILRCVPISNHLYFYWYRQILGQKVEFLVSFYNNEISEKSEIFDDQFSVERPDGSNFTLKIRSTKLEDSAMYFCASFGHREGKFFGPGTRLTVL.

V gene TRBV7-2 combines with J gene TRBJ2-5, with 7 nucleotides matching TRBD2. Losses at the gene ends were 5 bases for V and 5 bases for J; bases not matched to a gene: 5. The CDR3 is 13 amino acids. Germline V CDR1 and CDR2: SGHTA, FQGNSA. The CDR3 nucleotides are TGTGCCAGCAGCCGAGCGGGAAGCGAGACCCAGTACTTC. Its translation: CASSRAGSETQYF.

This chain connects TRBV28 to TRBJ1-3, with a possible D match to TRBD1 (6 bases). The germline V and J ends were trimmed by 5 bases and 2 bases, with 13 bases remaining between them. Germline V gives CDR1 MDHEN, CDR2 SYDVKM. This CDR3 has 15 amino acids. The CDR3 DNA follows: TGTGCCAGCAGTACGGGGACAAGTCCTGGAAACACCATATATTTT. It translates to CASSTGTSPGNTIYF.

The V gene is TRBV9, the J gene TRBJ2-1; TRBD1 agrees at 7 bases. Germline V gene data show CDR1 as SGDLS and CDR2 as YYNGEE. There are 14 residues in the CDR3. J gave up 1 base and V 4 bases, and 2 bases lay outside the gene matches. This CDR3 reads CASSPGQSYNEQFF. The CDR3 bases are TGTGCCAGCAGCCCGGGACAGTCCTACAATGAGCAGTTCTTC.

V is TRBV7-2 and J is TRBJ2-4, with 9 bases fitting TRBD1. The CDR3 loop spans 15 amino acids. V was pared by 4 bases and J by 7 bases, with 8 bases of the junction left unmatched. Germline V gene sequence: CDR1 SGHTA, CDR2 FQGNSA. CDR3 sequence (DNA): TGTGCCAGCAGCTGGACCCGGGACAGGGATAACATTCAGTACTTC. Translated, it gives CASSWTRDRDNIQYF.